The rows below give T cell receptor beta chains drawn from one sample of a study of cytomegalovirus exposure and HLA in healthy donors. Using immunoSEQ multiplex PCR, the repertoire was profiled, and TCRdb retains in-frame clones only, with some absent. This sample contains 100,000 or so clones. Sequencing was performed on PBMCs. These receptor sequences come from a woman aged 25 to 39 in good health and CMV-seronegative. Both conserved end residues are part of each CDR3. A D gene is named only where the DNA matches it firmly.

v_call	d_call	j_call	cdr3_aa	cdr3_nt
TRBV10-3	.	TRBJ1-1	CAISETDRSPMNTEAFF	TGTGCCATCAGTGAGACCGACAGGTCCCCCATGAACACTGAAGCTTTCTTT
TRBV6-1	TRBD2	TRBJ2-7	CASSDLAGVSVYEQYF	TGTGCCAGCAGTGATTTAGCGGGAGTATCGGTTTACGAGCAGTACTTC
TRBV9	.	TRBJ1-3	CASSVGGSSGNTIYF	TGTGCCAGCAGCGTAGGTGGCAGCTCTGGAAACACCATATATTTT
TRBV11-3	TRBD2	TRBJ2-1	CASSLVIGGTSGTRDNEQFF	TGTGCCAGCAGCTTAGTAATCGGAGGGACTAGCGGGACAAGGGACAATGAGCAGTTCTTC
TRBV15	TRBD2	TRBJ2-3	CATSREVAGGTDTQYF	TGTGCCACCAGCAGAGAGGTGGCGGGAGGCACAGATACGCAGTATTTT
TRBV9	.	TRBJ2-7	CASRGTHLTYEQYF	TGTGCCAGCAGGGGGACTCACCTAACCTACGAGCAGTACTTC
TRBV2	.	TRBJ1-4	CASRSGSVREKLFF	TGTGCCAGCAGATCAGGTTCGGTGCGTGAAAAACTGTTTTTT
TRBV5-6	.	TRBJ2-7	CASSFNPGNYEQYF	TGTGCCAGCAGCTTTAATCCAGGGAACTACGAGCAGTACTTC
TRBV2	TRBD2	TRBJ2-5	CASSFPSGRGQETQYF	TGTGCCAGCAGCTTCCCTAGCGGGAGGGGGCAAGAGACCCAGTACTTC
TRBV19	TRBD1	TRBJ1-2	CASSMGTGPLWGYTF	TGTGCCAGTAGTATGGGGACAGGCCCTCTGTGGGGCTACACCTTC
TRBV6-4	.	TRBJ2-3	CASSDSRGGADTQYF	TGTGCCAGCAGTGACTCTAGGGGGGGTGCAGATACGCAGTATTTT
TRBV27	TRBD1	TRBJ1-2	CASSTDRAYGYTF	TGTGCCAGCAGTACGGACAGGGCCTATGGCTACACCTTC
TRBV10-3	.	TRBJ2-6	CAISELGTGANVLTF	TGTGCCATCAGCGAACTCGGGACAGGGGCCAACGTCCTGACTTTC
TRBV9	.	TRBJ1-2	CASNRGSNYGYTF	TGTGCCAGCAACCGGGGGTCTAACTATGGCTACACCTTC
TRBV19	TRBD1	TRBJ2-7	CASSRDSSYEQYF	TGTGCCAGTAGTCGGGACAGCTCCTACGAGCAGTACTTC
TRBV6-7	.	TRBJ1-5	CASSYPDETTEYSNQPQHF	TGTGCCAGCAGTTACCCGGACGAGACGACAGAATATAGCAATCAGCCCCAGCATTTT
TRBV7-9	TRBD1	TRBJ1-1	CASSLVSGQMNTEAFF	TGTGCCAGCAGCTTAGTATCGGGACAGATGAACACTGAAGCTTTCTTT
TRBV19	.	TRBJ2-6	CASSIAVAGANVLTF	TGTGCCAGTAGTATAGCGGTGGCTGGGGCCAACGTCCTGACTTTC
TRBV6-4	TRBD1	TRBJ2-3	CASSDGTGADTQYF	TGTGCCAGCAGTGACGGGACAGGGGCAGATACGCAGTATTTT
TRBV5-8	TRBD1	TRBJ1-6	CASSSPGTGGSYNSPLHF	TGTGCCAGCAGCTCCCCCGGGACAGGTGGCTCCTATAATTCACCCCTCCACTTT
TRBV7-9	TRBD1	TRBJ2-5	CASSSGQEKYQETQYF	TGTGCCAGCAGCTCGGGACAGGAGAAGTACCAAGAGACCCAGTACTTC
TRBV6-6	TRBD1	TRBJ1-1	CASSKWPGGTEAFF	TGTGCCAGCAGTAAGTGGCCAGGGGGCACTGAAGCTTTCTTT
TRBV9	.	TRBJ1-2	CASSADTGSYGYTF	TGTGCCAGCAGCGCAGATACAGGGAGCTATGGCTACACCTTC
TRBV5-1	.	TRBJ1-4	CASSLTGGEKLFF	TGCGCCAGCAGCTTGACAGGTGGGGAAAAACTGTTTTTT
TRBV27	TRBD2	TRBJ2-2	CASSRIAGASTGELFF	TGTGCCAGCAGTAGGATAGCGGGGGCCTCAACCGGGGAGCTGTTTTTT
TRBV7-9	TRBD2	TRBJ2-7	CASSLMSGRYEQYF	TGTGCCAGCAGCTTAATGAGCGGGAGGTACGAGCAGTACTTC
TRBV11-2	TRBD2	TRBJ2-7	CASSTPPSGTSAYEQYF	TGTGCCAGCAGCACACCACCCTCCGGGACTAGCGCCTACGAGCAGTACTTC
TRBV6-1	.	TRBJ1-3	CASSVDLSGNTIYF	TGTGCCAGCAGTGTAGATCTGAGCGGAAACACCATATATTTT
TRBV6-1	TRBD1	TRBJ2-7	CASSELQDRAYEQYF	TGTGCCAGCAGTGAATTACAGGACAGGGCCTACGAGCAGTACTTC
TRBV5-4	.	TRBJ2-1	CASSLEVGSSYNEQFF	TGTGCCAGCAGCTTGGAAGTCGGGAGCTCCTACAATGAGCAGTTCTTC
TRBV6-6	.	TRBJ2-5	CASSYSSGGETQYF	TGTGCCAGCAGTTACTCGAGTGGGGGGGAGACCCAGTACTTC
TRBV5-8	.	TRBJ1-1	CASSSRVNTEAFF	TGTGCCAGCAGCAGCCGGGTGAACACTGAAGCTTTCTTT
TRBV7-2	.	TRBJ2-7	CASSLRSEKGYEQYF	TGTGCCAGCAGCTTAAGGAGCGAGAAAGGTTACGAGCAGTACTTC
TRBV27	.	TRBJ1-1	CASSFRQEAFF	TGTGCCAGCAGTTTTCGACAGGAAGCTTTCTTT
TRBV28	.	TRBJ1-1	CASLEGGHYNTEAFF	TGTGCCAGTTTGGAGGGGGGGCACTATAACACTGAAGCTTTCTTT
TRBV6-1	.	TRBJ1-3	CASSEYPGPSGNTIYF	TGTGCCAGCAGTGAATACCCGGGTCCGAGTGGAAACACCATATATTTT
TRBV6-1	.	TRBJ2-2	CASISGELFF	TGTGCCAGCATATCCGGGGAGCTGTTTTTT
TRBV7-3	.	TRBJ2-7	CASSLKGGLDYEQYF	TGTGCCAGCAGCTTAAAAGGCGGGCTGGACTACGAGCAGTACTTC
TRBV10-3	TRBD2	TRBJ2-1	CAISESKASGDNNEQFF	TGTGCCATCAGTGAGTCGAAGGCTAGCGGGGATAACAATGAGCAGTTCTTC
TRBV10-3	TRBD1	TRBJ1-6	CATTDRVDSPLHF	TGTGCCACAACCGACAGGGTAGATTCACCCCTCCACTTT
TRBV29-1	.	TRBJ2-7	CSVDKGGHTYEQYF	TGCAGCGTTGATAAAGGGGGACATACCTACGAGCAGTACTTC
TRBV5-8	TRBD1	TRBJ1-2	CASSSGTGGDPPYGYTF	TGTGCCAGCAGCTCCGGGACAGGGGGCGATCCCCCCTATGGCTACACCTTC
TRBV25-1	TRBD1	TRBJ1-6	CASSATGGPNSPLHF	TGTGCCAGCAGTGCGACAGGGGGCCCGAATTCACCCCTCCACTTT
TRBV10-1	.	TRBJ1-2	CAILGQCNYGYTF	TGCGCCATATTGGGACAATGTAACTATGGCTACACCTTC
TRBV27	TRBD1	TRBJ2-7	CASSWGQGGNYEQYF	TGTGCCAGCAGCTGGGGACAGGGGGGAAACTACGAGCAGTACTTC
TRBV5-4	.	TRBJ2-7	CASSLRTSQGDEQYF	TGTGCCAGCAGCTTAAGGACTAGCCAGGGGGACGAGCAGTACTTC